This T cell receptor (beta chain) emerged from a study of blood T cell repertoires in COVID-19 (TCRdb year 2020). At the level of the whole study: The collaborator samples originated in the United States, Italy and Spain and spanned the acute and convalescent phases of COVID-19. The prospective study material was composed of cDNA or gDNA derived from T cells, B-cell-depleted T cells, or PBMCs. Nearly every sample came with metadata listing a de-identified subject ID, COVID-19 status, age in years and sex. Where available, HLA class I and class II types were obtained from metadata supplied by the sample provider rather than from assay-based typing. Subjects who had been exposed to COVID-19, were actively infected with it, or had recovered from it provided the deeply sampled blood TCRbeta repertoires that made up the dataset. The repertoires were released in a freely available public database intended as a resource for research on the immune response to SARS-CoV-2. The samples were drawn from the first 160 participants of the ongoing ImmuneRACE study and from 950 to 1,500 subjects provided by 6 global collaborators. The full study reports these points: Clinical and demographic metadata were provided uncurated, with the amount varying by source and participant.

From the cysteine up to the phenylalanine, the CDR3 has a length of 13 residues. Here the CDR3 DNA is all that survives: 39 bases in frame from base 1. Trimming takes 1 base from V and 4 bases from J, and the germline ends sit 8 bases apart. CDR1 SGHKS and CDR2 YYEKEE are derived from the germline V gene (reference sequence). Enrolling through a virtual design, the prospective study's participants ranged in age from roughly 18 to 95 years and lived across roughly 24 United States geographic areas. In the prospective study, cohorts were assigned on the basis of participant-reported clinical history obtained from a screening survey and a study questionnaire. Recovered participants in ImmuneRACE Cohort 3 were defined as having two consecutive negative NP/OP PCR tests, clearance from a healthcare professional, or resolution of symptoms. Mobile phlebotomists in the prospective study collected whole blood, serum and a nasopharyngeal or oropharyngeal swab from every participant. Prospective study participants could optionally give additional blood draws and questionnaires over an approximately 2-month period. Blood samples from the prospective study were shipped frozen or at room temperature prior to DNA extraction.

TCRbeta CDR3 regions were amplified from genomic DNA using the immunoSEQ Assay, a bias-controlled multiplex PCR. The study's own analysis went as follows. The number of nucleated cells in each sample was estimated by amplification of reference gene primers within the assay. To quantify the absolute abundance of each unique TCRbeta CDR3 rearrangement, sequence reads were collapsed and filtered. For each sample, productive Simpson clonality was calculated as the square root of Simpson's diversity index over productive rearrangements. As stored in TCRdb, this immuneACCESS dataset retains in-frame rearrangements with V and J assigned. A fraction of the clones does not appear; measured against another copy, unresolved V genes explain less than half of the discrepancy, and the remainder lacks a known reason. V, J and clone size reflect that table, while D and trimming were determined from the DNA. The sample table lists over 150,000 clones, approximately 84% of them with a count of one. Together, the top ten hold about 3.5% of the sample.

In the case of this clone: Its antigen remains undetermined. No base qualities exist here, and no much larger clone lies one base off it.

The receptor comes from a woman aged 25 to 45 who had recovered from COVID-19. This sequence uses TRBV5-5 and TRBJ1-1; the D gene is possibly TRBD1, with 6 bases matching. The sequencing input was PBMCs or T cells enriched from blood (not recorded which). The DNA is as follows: TGTGCCAGCAGCTTGCTAGGGGGCACTGAAGCTTTCTTT. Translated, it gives CASSLLGGTEAFF.